The clone carrying this T cell receptor (beta chain) occurred once. Trimming removed 4 bases at V and 8 bases at J, with 11 bases between. This CDR3 comprises 13 residues. Germline V CDR1 and CDR2: LGHDT, YNNKEL (reference sequence). The entry originates in a study of blood T cell repertoires in COVID-19. Per the original methods: Estimated nucleated cell counts came from reference gene primer amplification. Profiling relied on immunoSEQ multiplex PCR, and the TCRdb table lists in-frame clones only, not all of them. V and J calls and clone size are copied from that table; D and trimming were computed from the DNA. The data hold 200,000 to 250,000 clones, with more than 75% observed a single time.

Material for sequencing was peripheral blood. This chain uses TRBV3-1 (or the pseudogene TRBV3-2) with TRBJ1-4; D is possibly TRBD1 (5 bases). This receptor was taken from a human donor in a cohort sampled during active COVID-19. DNA of the CDR3: TGTGCCAGCAGCCCGGGGGGGGTAGAAAAACTGTTTTTT. Its translation: CASSPGGVEKLFF.